The clone carrying this T cell receptor beta chain was picked up a small number of times. This sample is drawn from a study of T-cell memory formation after mild COVID-19. Looked up from germline, CDR1 is SGHRS and CDR2 is YFSETQ. This CDR3 has 14 amino acids. The V end was cut by 4 bases, the J end by 3 bases, with 14 bases between. Via MiXCR, TCRdb re-called the 5' RACE reads, giving one row per CDR3 protein. The sample has tens of thousands of distinct CDR3 sequences, 9.3% seen once; the top ten hold approximately 1.1%. The sequence came from a man aged 18 to 29 who had mild COVID-19 (a few samples of this study predate the infection). Cell type and time point are not known. What was sequenced was PBMCs or a T cell subset sorted from them (not recorded which). The J gene is TRBJ2-7, the V gene TRBV5-1; D might be TRBD2 (7 bases). The CDR3 DNA reads as TGCGCCAGCAGCAATCAGGGGACTAACTACGAGCAGTACTTC. Its protein is CASSNQGTNYEQYF.